The 14 T cell receptor beta chains reported below all come from one sample, sequenced in a study of T cells in Graves' hyperthyroidism and ophthalmopathy. RNA transcripts were the template for amplifying TCR beta CDR3 regions. An initial round of RT-PCR targeting the TCR CDR3 relied on the HTBI primer set. TCRdb reprocessed the multiplex PCR reads with MiXCR, giving one entry per CDR3 protein. The sample carries under 130,000 distinct CDR3 sequences, 47% recorded once. Material for sequencing was blood. The receptors were sampled from a man aged 35-49 years with Graves' hyperthyroidism.

The chain combines TRBV7-9 with TRBJ2-7; D unresolved. The CDR3 length is 10 residues. V dropped 4 bases and J dropped 6 bases, with 4 bases sitting between them. CDR1 SEHNR and CDR2 FQNEAQ come from the germline V gene (reference sequence). The CDR3 loop reads CASSSGEQYF. CDR3 DNA sequence: TGTGCCAGCAGCTCGGGCGAGCAGTACTTC.

This clonotype was seen ten or more times. CDR3 DNA: TGCAGTGCTAAAGGGGGACTAGCGGGAATTTCCCACGAGCAGTACTTC. Protein: CSAKGGLAGISHEQYF. V gene TRBV20-1 combines with J gene TRBJ2-7; 13 bases align to TRBD2. There are 16 residues in the CDR3. The J segment lost 5 bases and the V segment lost 4 bases, leaving 11 bases of the junction unmatched. Germline assignment: CDR1 DFQATT and CDR2 SNEGSKA (reference sequence).

This clonotype was detected many times. The V and J genes are TRBV5-1 and TRBJ2-1; no clear D gene. This CDR3 comprises 15 residues. Germline V gene sequence: CDR1 SGHRS, CDR2 YFSETQ. V was shortened by 0 bases and J by 8 bases, with 15 bases between the two germline ends. The CDR3 protein is CASSLELIPWDEQFF. CDR3 DNA: TGCGCCAGCAGCTTGGAGTTAATCCCTTGGGATGAGCAGTTCTTC.

This CDR3 is CSAAGLRGNVQFF. The CDR3 bases are TGCAGTGCGGCCGGGCTGAGGGGCAATGTGCAGTTCTTT. The chain uses TRBV20-1 and TRBJ1-1; a weak D match, TRBD1 (5 bases). Germline lookup yields CDR1 DFQATT and CDR2 SNEGSKA (reference sequence). V lost 6 bases to trimming and J lost 14 bases, with 25 bases between them. The CDR3 has 13 residues.

This clonotype was picked up many times. The chain links TRBV12-3 or TRBV12-4 to TRBJ2-6; unclear D gene. This CDR3 has 16 amino acids. Trimming took 5 bases from V and 4 from J, leaving 15 bases between them. The CDR3: CASSPLRRSGANVLTF. The CDR3 DNA reads as TGTGCCAGCAGTCCCCTCCGGAGATCCGGGGCCAACGTCCTGACTTTC.

The CDR3 coding sequence is TGTGCCAGCGCCGGGGGGCCCTACGAGCAGTACTTC. Translation gives CASAGGPYEQYF. This chain joins TRBV5-5 and TRBJ2-7; D possibly corresponds to TRBD2 (7 bases). With 7 bases removed from V and 2 bases from J, the gap between germline ends came to 10 bases. CDR1 is SGHKS, CDR2 YYEKEE, per germline (reference sequence). CDR3 size: 12 residues.

At least ten counts were recorded for this clonotype. V gene TRBV6-5 combines with J gene TRBJ1-2; D is possibly TRBD1 (5 bases). Germline CDR1 reads MNHEY; CDR2 reads SVGAGI. The V end lost 0 bases, the J end lost 8 bases, and 13 bases lay between the germline ends. The CDR3 has 14 amino acids. The CDR3 region is CASSYSKGAGGYTF. CDR3 sequence (DNA): TGTGCCAGCAGTTACTCGAAAGGGGCTGGAGGCTACACCTTC.

In this sample, this clonotype turned up many times. DNA for the CDR3: TGTGCCAGCAGTGAATCGGGGGGCTCCTACAATGAGCAGTTCTTC. Translation gives CASSESGGSYNEQFF. The chain joins TRBV6-1 to TRBJ2-1, with 7 bases aligning to TRBD2. The CDR3 is made up of 15 amino acids. Germline V gene lookup returns CDR1 MNHNS and CDR2 SASEGT. Trimming cost V 2 bases and J 0 bases; bases outside gene matches: 1.

This clonotype was recorded a few times. It may be a read error: a sequence one base away is much more abundant. This chain uses TRBV5-6 with TRBJ2-3, with D possibly matching TRBD1 (5 bases). CDR1 is SGHDT, CDR2 YYEEEE, per germline. The CDR3 has 13 residues. CDR3 region: CASTLTATDTQYF. The CDR3 region has the DNA TGTGCCAGCACCTTGACAGCCACAGATACGCAGTATTTT. Full variable domain (rest looked up from reference TRBV5-6 and TRBJ2-3): DAGVTQSPTHLIKTRGQQVTLRCSPKSGHDTVSWYQQALGQGPQFIFQYYEEEERQRGNFPDRFSGHQFPNYSSELNVNALLLGDSALYLCASTLTATDTQYFGPGTRLTVL.

This clonotype has a count of ten or more. The chain combines TRBV12-3 or TRBV12-4 with TRBJ2-2; possible D gene TRBD2, 5 bases. V shed 5 bases and J shed 7 bases, with 14 bases lying between them. This CDR3 region has 14 residues. The CDR3 loop reads CASSPRTPDGELFF. Written as DNA, the CDR3 is TGTGCCAGCAGTCCGAGGACTCCGGACGGGGAGCTGTTTTTT.

The table lists this clonotype with many counts. Here the CDR3 reads CASKRFQGAGETQYF. CDR3 in DNA: TGTGCCAGCAAAAGATTTCAGGGGGCCGGTGAGACCCAGTACTTC. V gene TRBV6-6 combines with J gene TRBJ2-5, with 8 positions matching TRBD1. Germline-derived CDR1 and CDR2 are MNHNY and SVGAGI (reference sequence). This CDR3 contains 15 residues. V gave up 7 bases and J gave up 5 bases; unmatched junction bases: 12.

The J gene is TRBJ1-5, the V gene TRBV2; possible D gene TRBD1, 5 bases. V dropped 6 bases and J dropped 9 bases, with 18 bases sitting between them. This CDR3 region has 14 residues. CDR1 SNHLY and CDR2 FYNNEI come from the germline V gene. The CDR3: CASRGNRWQPPQHF. In DNA form, the CDR3 reads TGTGCCAGCAGGGGGAACAGGTGGCAACCGCCCCAGCATTTT.

The chain links TRBV7-2 to TRBJ2-3; TRBD2 aligns across 12 bases. The CDR3 is 15 residues long. V lost 5 bases, J lost 12 bases, and 12 bases stayed unmatched. The germline CDR1 and CDR2 sequences are SGHTA and FQGNSA. DNA of the CDR3: TGTGCCAGCAGCCTACCGACTAGCGGGAGAGGGAGTCAGTATTTT. Translation: CASSLPTSGRGSQYF. Variable domain in full (rest from reference TRBV7-2 and TRBJ2-3): GAGVSQSPSNKVTEKGKDVELRCDPISGHTALYWYRQSLGQGLEFLIYFQGNSAPDKSGLPSDRFSAERTGGSVSTLTIQRTQQEDSAVYLCASSLPTSGRGSQYFGPGTRLTVL.

This clonotype has only one observation. The chain joins TRBV10-3 to TRBJ2-5, with D possibly matching TRBD2 (6 bases). CDR3 length: 14 residues. Looked up from germline, CDR1 is ENHRY and CDR2 is SYGVKD. V was clipped by 6 bases and J by 4 bases, with 15 bases between them. The CDR3 region has the DNA TGTGCCATCAGGGGGGACTCTTGGGGAGAGACCCAGTACTTC. Encoded protein: CAIRGDSWGETQYF.